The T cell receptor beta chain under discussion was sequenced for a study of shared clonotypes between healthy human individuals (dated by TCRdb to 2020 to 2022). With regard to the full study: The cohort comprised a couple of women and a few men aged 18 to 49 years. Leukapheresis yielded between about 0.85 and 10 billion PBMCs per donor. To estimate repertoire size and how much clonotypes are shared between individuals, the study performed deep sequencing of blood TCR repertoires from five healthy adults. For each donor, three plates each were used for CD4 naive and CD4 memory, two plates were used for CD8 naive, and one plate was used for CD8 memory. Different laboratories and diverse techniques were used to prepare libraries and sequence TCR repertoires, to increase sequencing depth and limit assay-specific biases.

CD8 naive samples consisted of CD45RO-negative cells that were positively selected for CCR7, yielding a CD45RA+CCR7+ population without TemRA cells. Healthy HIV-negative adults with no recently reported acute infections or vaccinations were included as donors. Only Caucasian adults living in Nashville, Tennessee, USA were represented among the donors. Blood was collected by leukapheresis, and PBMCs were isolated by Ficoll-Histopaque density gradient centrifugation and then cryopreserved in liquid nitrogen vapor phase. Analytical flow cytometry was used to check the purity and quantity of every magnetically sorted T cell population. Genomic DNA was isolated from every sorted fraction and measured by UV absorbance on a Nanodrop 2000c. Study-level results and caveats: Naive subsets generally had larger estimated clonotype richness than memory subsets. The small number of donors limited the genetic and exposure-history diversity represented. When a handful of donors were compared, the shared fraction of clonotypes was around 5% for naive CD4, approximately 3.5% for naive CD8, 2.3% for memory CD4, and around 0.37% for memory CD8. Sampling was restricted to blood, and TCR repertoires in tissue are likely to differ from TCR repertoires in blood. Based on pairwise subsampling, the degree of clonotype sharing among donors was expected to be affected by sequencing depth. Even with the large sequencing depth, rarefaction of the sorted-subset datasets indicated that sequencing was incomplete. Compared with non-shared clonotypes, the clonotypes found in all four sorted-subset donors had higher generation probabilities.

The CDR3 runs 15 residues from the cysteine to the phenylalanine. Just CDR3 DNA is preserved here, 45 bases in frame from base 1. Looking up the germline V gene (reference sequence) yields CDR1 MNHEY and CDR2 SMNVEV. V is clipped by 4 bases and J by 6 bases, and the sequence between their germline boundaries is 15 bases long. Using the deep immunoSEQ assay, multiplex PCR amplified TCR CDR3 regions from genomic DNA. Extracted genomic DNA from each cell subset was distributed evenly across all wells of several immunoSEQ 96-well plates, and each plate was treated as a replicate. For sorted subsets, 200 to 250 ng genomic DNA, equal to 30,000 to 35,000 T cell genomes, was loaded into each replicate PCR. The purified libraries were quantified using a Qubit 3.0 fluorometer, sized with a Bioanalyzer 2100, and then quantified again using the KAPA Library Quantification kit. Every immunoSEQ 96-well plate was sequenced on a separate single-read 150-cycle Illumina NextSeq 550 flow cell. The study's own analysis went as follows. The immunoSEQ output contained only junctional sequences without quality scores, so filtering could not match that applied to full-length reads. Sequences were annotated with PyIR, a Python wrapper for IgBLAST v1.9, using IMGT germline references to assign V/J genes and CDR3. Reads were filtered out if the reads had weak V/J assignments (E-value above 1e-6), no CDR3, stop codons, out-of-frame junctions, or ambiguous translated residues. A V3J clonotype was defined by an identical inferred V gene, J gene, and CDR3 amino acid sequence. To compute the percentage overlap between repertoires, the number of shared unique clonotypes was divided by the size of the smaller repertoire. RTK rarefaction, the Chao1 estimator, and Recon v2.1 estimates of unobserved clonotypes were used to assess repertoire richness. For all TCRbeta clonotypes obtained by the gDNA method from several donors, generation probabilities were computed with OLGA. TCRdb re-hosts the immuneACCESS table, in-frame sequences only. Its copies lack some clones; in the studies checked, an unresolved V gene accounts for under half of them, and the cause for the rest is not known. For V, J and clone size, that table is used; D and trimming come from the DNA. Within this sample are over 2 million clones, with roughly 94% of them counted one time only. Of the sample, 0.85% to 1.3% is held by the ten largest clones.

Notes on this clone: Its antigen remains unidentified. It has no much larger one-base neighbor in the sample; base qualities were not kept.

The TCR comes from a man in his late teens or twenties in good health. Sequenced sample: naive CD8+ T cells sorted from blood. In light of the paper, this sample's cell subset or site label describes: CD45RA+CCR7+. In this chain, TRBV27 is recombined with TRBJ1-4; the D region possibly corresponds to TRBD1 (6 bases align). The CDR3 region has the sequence CASSSLGQPHEKLFF. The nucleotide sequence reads TGTGCCAGCAGTTCCCTCGGACAGCCGCATGAAAAACTGTTTTTT.